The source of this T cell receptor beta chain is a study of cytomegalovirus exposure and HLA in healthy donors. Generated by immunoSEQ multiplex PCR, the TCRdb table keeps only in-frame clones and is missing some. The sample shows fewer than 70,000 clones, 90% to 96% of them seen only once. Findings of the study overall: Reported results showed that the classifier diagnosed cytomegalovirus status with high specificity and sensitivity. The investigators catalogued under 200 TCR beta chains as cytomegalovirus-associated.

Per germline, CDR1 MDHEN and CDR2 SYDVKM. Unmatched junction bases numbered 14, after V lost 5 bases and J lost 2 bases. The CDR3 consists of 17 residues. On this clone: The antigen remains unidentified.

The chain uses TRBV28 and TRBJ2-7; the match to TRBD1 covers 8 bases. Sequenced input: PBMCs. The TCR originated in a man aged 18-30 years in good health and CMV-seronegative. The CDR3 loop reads CASSGAGATGAPYEQYF. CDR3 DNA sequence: TGTGCCAGCAGTGGGGCGGGCGCGACAGGGGCGCCCTACGAGCAGTACTTC.